The rows below give T cell receptor beta chains drawn from one sample of a study of blood T cell repertoires in COVID-19. Profiled with immunoSEQ multiplex PCR; TCRdb holds only in-frame clones, not every one. The sample lists 150,000 or so clones, roughly 82% occurring once. Input material: PBMCs or T cells enriched from blood (not recorded which). These receptors were obtained from a middle-aged man who had recovered from COVID-19. The CDR3 runs from the conserved cysteine through the conserved F or W. A D gene is named only where the DNA matches it firmly. The size of a clone is reported for some rows only, either as once, few or many, or as a class for expanded clones.

>-|TRBV3-1/TRBV3-2|once|TRBJ1-2
CASSQQGLYGYTF
TGTGCCAGCAGCCAGCAGGGTCTCTATGGCTACACCTTC
>-|TRBV18|once|TRBJ1-5
CASSPGGYQPQHF
TGTGCCAGCTCACCAGGGGGCTATCAGCCCCAGCATTTT
>-|TRBV19|-|TRBJ1-2
CASSIDPWGPGYTF
TGTGCCAGTAGTATAGATCCCTGGGGGCCTGGCTACACCTTC
>TRBD2|TRBV28|-|TRBJ2-7
CASSSGGTSASYEQYF
TGTGCCAGCAGTTCTGGTGGGACTAGCGCTTCCTACGAGCAGTACTTC
>TRBD2|TRBV28|-|TRBJ2-1
CASSGTSGRVSSYNEQFF
TGTGCCAGCAGCGGGACTAGCGGGAGAGTTAGCTCCTACAATGAGCAGTTCTTC
>TRBD1|TRBV28|-|TRBJ1-5
CASSRGQPLEPQHF
TGTGCCAGCAGTAGGGGACAGCCCCTCGAGCCCCAGCATTTT
>-|TRBV24-1|-|TRBJ2-3
CATSVAGLDTQYF
TGTGCCACCAGTGTGGCAGGGCTAGATACGCAGTATTTT
>-|TRBV20-1|-|TRBJ1-1
CSASPGGTEAFF
TGCAGTGCTAGTCCGGGGGGCACTGAAGCTTTCTTT
>TRBD2|TRBV10-3|-|TRBJ2-1
CAISDPVQREALGEQFF
TGTGCCATCAGTGATCCGGTTCAGCGGGAGGCCCTGGGCGAGCAGTTCTTC
>TRBD1|TRBV5-6|-|TRBJ2-3
CASSMGTGLITDTQYF
TGTGCCAGCAGCATGGGGACAGGGCTAATTACAGATACGCAGTATTTT
>-|TRBV27|-|TRBJ2-7
CASMPGRDSYEQYF
TGTGCCAGCATGCCAGGGCGCGACTCCTACGAGCAGTACTTC
>TRBD1|TRBV5-1|-|TRBJ2-3
CASSKRGQGALDTQYF
TGCGCCAGCAGCAAACGGGGACAGGGGGCATTGGATACGCAGTATTTT
>TRBD2|TRBV10-1|few|TRBJ2-7
CASSESSGRALEQYF
TGCGCCAGCAGTGAGTCCAGCGGGAGGGCCCTCGAGCAGTACTTC
>-|TRBV28|-|TRBJ2-1
CASSVGGLSSYNEQFF
TGTGCCAGCAGCGTTGGGGGCTTGAGCTCCTACAATGAGCAGTTCTTC
>TRBD1|TRBV19|-|TRBJ2-6
CASIPGQGRRGANVLTF
TGTGCCAGTATACCGGGACAGGGAAGGAGGGGGGCCAACGTCCTGACTTTC
>TRBD1|TRBV27|-|TRBJ1-1
CASSAQGGPNTEAFF
TGTGCCAGCAGTGCACAAGGGGGCCCGAACACTGAAGCTTTCTTT
>-|TRBV27|few|TRBJ2-2
CASSFSAGYTGELFF
TGTGCCAGCAGTTTTAGTGCAGGGTACACCGGGGAGCTGTTTTTT
>-|TRBV5-1|-|TRBJ1-4
CASSSSGGANEKLFF
TGCGCCAGCAGCTCCTCCGGGGGGGCCAATGAAAAACTGTTTTTT
>TRBD1|TRBV6-5|-|TRBJ1-2
CASTPQGGYGYTF
TGTGCCAGCACCCCACAGGGGGGCTATGGCTACACCTTC
>TRBD1|TRBV19|-|TRBJ2-7
CASSTTTGTGKYEQYF
TGTGCCAGTAGTACCACTACCGGGACAGGGAAATACGAGCAGTACTTC
>-|TRBV7-6|-|TRBJ1-1
CASSQETANTEAFF
TGTGCCAGCAGCCAAGAGACTGCTAACACTGAAGCTTTCTTT
>TRBD1|TRBV7-9|-|TRBJ2-2
CASSVDRVNTGELFF
TGTGCCAGCAGCGTGGACAGGGTCAACACCGGGGAGCTGTTTTTT
>-|TRBV5-6|-|TRBJ2-7
CASSSAYEQYF
TGTGCCAGCAGCTCTGCCTACGAGCAGTACTTC
>-|TRBV4-2|-|TRBJ2-5
CASSQVAGETQYF
TGTGCCAGCAGCCAAGTTGCGGGAGAGACCCAGTACTTC
>TRBD1|TRBV28|-|TRBJ1-3
CASRTGGSSGNTIYF
TGTGCCAGCAGGACAGGGGGCAGCTCTGGAAACACCATATATTTT
>-|TRBV19|-|TRBJ2-7
CASSIGRGEQYF
TGTGCCAGTAGTATAGGCAGGGGCGAGCAGTACTTC
>TRBD1|TRBV28|few|TRBJ1-2
CASDRGLVDGYTF
TGTGCCAGCGACAGGGGGCTAGTCGATGGCTACACCTTC
>TRBD1|TRBV28|-|TRBJ1-4
CASSLSAGTGVNLDEKLFF
TGTGCCAGCAGTTTATCCGCCGGGACAGGGGTTAACCTGGATGAAAAACTGTTTTTT
>-|TRBV5-1|-|TRBJ2-7
CASSLDGSIVSYEQYF
TGCGCCAGCAGCTTGGACGGGAGCATCGTCTCCTACGAGCAGTACTTC
>TRBD1|TRBV7-9|-|TRBJ1-2
CASSSPGTEYLGYTF
TGTGCCAGCAGCTCCCCCGGGACAGAATATCTTGGCTACACCTTC
>-|TRBV11-2|-|TRBJ2-1
CASSLDLSPQGYNEQFF
TGTGCCAGCAGCTTAGATCTTAGCCCTCAGGGATACAATGAGCAGTTCTTC
>-|TRBV27|-|TRBJ1-1
CASSFGAGNTEAFF
TGTGCCAGCAGTTTTGGGGCAGGGAACACTGAAGCTTTCTTT
>TRBD1|TRBV30|-|TRBJ1-1
CAWIGDRRGNTEAFF
TGTGCCTGGATTGGGGACAGGAGGGGGAACACTGAAGCTTTCTTT
>TRBD2|TRBV11-1|-|TRBJ2-3
CASSPREARADTQYF
TGTGCCAGCAGCCCCCGGGAGGCGCGAGCAGATACGCAGTATTTT
>TRBD2|TRBV18|-|TRBJ2-1
CASSLGGGAENEQFF
TGTGCCAGCTCCCTTGGGGGGGGAGCTGAAAATGAGCAGTTCTTC
>-|TRBV27|-|TRBJ2-5
CASSPLIGVQQETQYF
TGTGCCAGCAGTCCTTTGATCGGGGTACAACAAGAGACCCAGTACTTC
>TRBD1|TRBV5-1|-|TRBJ1-1
CASTRDRSEAFF
TGCGCCAGCACACGGGACAGGAGTGAAGCTTTCTTT
>-|TRBV2|once|TRBJ2-1
CASTRTTRSGSSYNEQFF
TGTGCCAGCACTAGAACCACCCGTTCCGGGTCCTCTTACAATGAGCAGTTCTTC
>TRBD1|TRBV5-1|-|TRBJ1-2
CASTEGASYGYTF
TGCGCCAGCACCGAGGGGGCGAGCTATGGCTACACCTTC
>-|TRBV6-5|-|TRBJ2-5
CASNNRRGGQETQYF
TGTGCCAGCAACAACCGCAGGGGCGGCCAAGAGACCCAGTACTTC
>TRBD2|TRBV7-8|-|TRBJ2-1
CASSLRLAGGRGEGRFF
TGTGCCAGCAGCTTAAGGCTAGCGGGAGGGAGGGGCGAAGGGCGGTTCTTC
>TRBD1|TRBV5-1|-|TRBJ2-7
CASMTGTYEQYF
TGCGCCAGCATGACAGGGACCTACGAGCAGTACTTC
>-|TRBV30|-|TRBJ1-4
CACSQGGSREKLFF
TGTGCCTGTTCCCAGGGCGGCAGTCGCGAAAAACTGTTTTTT